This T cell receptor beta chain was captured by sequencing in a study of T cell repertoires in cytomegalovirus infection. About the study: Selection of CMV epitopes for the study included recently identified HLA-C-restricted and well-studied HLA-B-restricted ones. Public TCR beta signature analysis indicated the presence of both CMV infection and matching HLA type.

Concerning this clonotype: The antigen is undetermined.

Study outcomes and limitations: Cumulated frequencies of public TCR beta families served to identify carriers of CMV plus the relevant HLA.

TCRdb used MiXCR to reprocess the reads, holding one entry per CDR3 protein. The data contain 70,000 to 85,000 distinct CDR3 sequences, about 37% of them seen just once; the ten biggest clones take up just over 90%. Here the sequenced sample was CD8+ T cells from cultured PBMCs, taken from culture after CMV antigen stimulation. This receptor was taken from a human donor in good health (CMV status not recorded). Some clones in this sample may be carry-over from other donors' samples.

CDR3 bases: TGTGCCAGCAGCTTGACGAACACCGGGGAGCTGTTTTTT. This encodes CASSLTNTGELFF. V is TRBV11-2 and J is TRBJ2-2, with D unclear. Trimming pared 3 bases from V and 0 bases from J, leaving 2 bases between. Germline assignment: CDR1 SGHAT and CDR2 FQNNGV. The CDR3 runs to 13 residues.